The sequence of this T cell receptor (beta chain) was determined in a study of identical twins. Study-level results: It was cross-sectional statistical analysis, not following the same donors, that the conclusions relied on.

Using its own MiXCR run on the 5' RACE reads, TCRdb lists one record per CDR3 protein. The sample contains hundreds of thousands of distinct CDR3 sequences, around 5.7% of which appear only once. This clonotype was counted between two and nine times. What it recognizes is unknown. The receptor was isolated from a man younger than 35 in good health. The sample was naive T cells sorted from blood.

The chain's CDR3 is CASSLYTLEQYF. CDR3 DNA: TGTGCCAGCAGCTTATATACCCTCGAGCAGTACTTC. V and J are TRBV7-3 and TRBJ2-7, with D hard to call. This CDR3 has 12 residues. Germline CDR1 reads SGHTA; CDR2 reads FQGTGA. Trimming took off 2 bases at V and 6 bases at J, with 8 bases between the two ends.